These T cell receptor beta chains were read from a single sample in a study of shared clonotypes between healthy human individuals. Only in-frame clones appear in the TCRdb table, and some are missing; sequencing was by immunoSEQ multiplex PCR. The profile shows some 480,000 clones, 70% to 85% of them singletons. Material: PBMCs. All receptors come from a woman aged 40-49 years in good health. Some clones in this sample may be carry-over from other donors' samples. Both conserved end residues are part of each CDR3. The D gene is left open where the match is weak. Clone size appears in some rows only: once, few, many, or a class for an expanded clone.

v_call,d_call,j_call,clone_size,cdr3_nt,cdr3_aa
TRBV4-2,.,TRBJ1-4,.,TGTGCCAGCAGCCGGGACGGGGCAACTAATGAAAAACTGTTTTTT,CASSRDGATNEKLFF
TRBV6-5,TRBD1,TRBJ1-5,.,TGTGCCAGCAGCCAGGACAGGGACCAGCCCCAGCATTTT,CASSQDRDQPQHF
TRBV28,TRBD1,TRBJ1-2,.,TGTGCCAGCAGTTCACGTCCCGGGACAGGGTTCTATGGCTACACCTTC,CASSSRPGTGFYGYTF
TRBV7-3,.,TRBJ2-3,.,TGTGCCAGCAGCTTAAGACGCCAGGATACGCAGTATTTT,CASSLRRQDTQYF
TRBV27,.,TRBJ2-7,.,TGTGCCAGCAGTTCCCTGACAGGGAGGTACGAGCAGTACTTC,CASSSLTGRYEQYF
TRBV20-1,TRBD2,TRBJ2-7,.,TGCAGTGCCACGGGACTATCCGAGCAGTACTTC,CSATGLSEQYF
TRBV15,.,TRBJ2-7,once,TGTGCCACCAGCAGAGATGGGCGTCTGACCTACGAGCAGTACTTC,CATSRDGRLTYEQYF
TRBV15,.,TRBJ2-7,.,TGTGCCACCAGCAGAGATCCAGGGTCCTACGAGCAGTACTTC,CATSRDPGSYEQYF
TRBV6-5,TRBD1,TRBJ2-5,.,TGTGCCACCGCCCGGGACAGGGGGTCGGAGACCCAGTACTTC,CATARDRGSETQYF
TRBV27,.,TRBJ2-1,once,TGTGCCAGCAGTTCGGGCCTAACCAACGAGTTCTTC,CASSSGLTNEFF
TRBV7-9,.,TRBJ1-1,.,TGTGCCAGCAGCTTAGAAGGTATCGGGGTATTT,CASSLEGIGVF
TRBV28,TRBD2,TRBJ2-5,.,TGTGCCAGCGAGGGACTAGCGGGACTCAATAGGGAGACCCAGTACTTC,CASEGLAGLNRETQYF
TRBV4-2,TRBD2,TRBJ2-7,.,TGTGCCAGCAGCCAGGTGGGACTAGCGGGAGGCGAGCAGTACTTC,CASSQVGLAGGEQYF
TRBV19,.,TRBJ1-2,.,TGTGCCAGTAGTATAAAGGGGGCTAACTATGGCTACACCTTC,CASSIKGANYGYTF
TRBV7-8,TRBD1,TRBJ2-1,.,TGTGCCGGCACCGAGGGGACAGGGCACGGAGTTGAGCAGTTCTTC,CAGTEGTGHGVEQFF
TRBV27,.,TRBJ2-1,.,TGTGCCAGCAGTTTATCGGGGTTAAATGAGCAGTTCTTC,CASSLSGLNEQFF
TRBV28,.,TRBJ2-3,.,TGTGCCAGCAGTTTTATAGCAAACATGGGGTCAGATACGCAGTATTTT,CASSFIANMGSDTQYF
TRBV30,TRBD2,TRBJ2-3,once,TGTGCCTCGGGGGGGACAGATACGCAGTATTTT,CASGGTDTQYF
TRBV6-6,TRBD1,TRBJ2-7,.,TGTGCCAGCAGTTCGCTCCGGGACAGGGGGCACGAGCAGTACTTC,CASSSLRDRGHEQYF
TRBV29-1,.,TRBJ1-2,.,TGCAGCGTTGAGGGGGAGTCCTATGGCTACACCTTC,CSVEGESYGYTF
TRBV6-6,.,TRBJ2-7,few,TGTGCCAGCAGGGAGCTACGTCGGTTGGACGAGCAGTACTTC,CASRELRRLDEQYF
TRBV29-1,TRBD1,TRBJ2-1,few,TGCAGCGTTGGGTCTCCGGGACAGGGCTACAATGAGCAGTTCTTC,CSVGSPGQGYNEQFF
TRBV5-1,.,TRBJ2-2,.,TGCGCCAGCAGCCCCACCCAAACCGGGGAGCTGTTTTTT,CASSPTQTGELFF
TRBV6-6,.,TRBJ2-3,.,TGTGCCAGCAGTTACCGGACGGCTACTAGCACAGATACGCAGTATTTT,CASSYRTATSTDTQYF
TRBV11-2,TRBD2,TRBJ2-2,.,TGTGCCAGCAGCTTAGTAGCGGGACTAGACACCGGGGAGCTGTTTTTT,CASSLVAGLDTGELFF
TRBV13,.,TRBJ1-3,.,TGTGCCAGCAGCTTAAAATCTTGGATACCTGGAAACACCATATATTTT,CASSLKSWIPGNTIYF
TRBV14,.,TRBJ2-7,.,TGTGCCAGCAGCCTCCTTGGGGGATCCTACGAGCAGTACTTC,CASSLLGGSYEQYF
TRBV2,.,TRBJ2-3,.,TGTGCCAGCAGTGAAGTTCCGGGAGCGGTCACAGATACGCAGTATTTT,CASSEVPGAVTDTQYF
TRBV9,.,TRBJ1-4,.,TGTGCCAGCAGCCGGGGAGCAGCGACAACTAATGAAAAACTGTTTTTT,CASSRGAATTNEKLFF
TRBV5-4,TRBD1,TRBJ1-2,.,TGTGCCAGCAGCCCAGGACAGGGGGCATACTATGGCTACACCTTC,CASSPGQGAYYGYTF
TRBV5-1,.,TRBJ2-3,many,TGCGCCAGCAGCTTGACCCCCAGGGTGGGCACAGATACGCAGTATTTT,CASSLTPRVGTDTQYF
TRBV2,.,TRBJ1-3,few,TGTGCCAGCAGTGAGATGACAGGCAGAAACACCATATATTTT,CASSEMTGRNTIYF
TRBV4-1,.,TRBJ2-2,.,TGCGCCAGCAGGAACCCGGGCGGCACCGGGGAGCTGTTTTTT,CASRNPGGTGELFF
TRBV4-1,.,TRBJ2-7,.,TGCGCCAGCAGCCAAGGGTTAGGACAGAATTCCGAGCAGTACTTC,CASSQGLGQNSEQYF
TRBV9,.,TRBJ2-5,.,TGTGCCAGCAGCGTAGGGGCAGGGGGAGGGGAGACCCAGTACTTC,CASSVGAGGGETQYF
TRBV20-1,TRBD1,TRBJ2-5,.,TGCAGTGCCGGGACAGGGAAGACCCAGTACTTC,CSAGTGKTQYF
TRBV18,TRBD2,TRBJ2-2,many,TGTGCCAGCTCACCACCGACTAGCGGGCGTGGGGAGCTGTTTTTT,CASSPPTSGRGELFF
TRBV14,.,TRBJ2-7,.,TGTGCCAGCAGCCAAGTAAGCGGGTCCTACGAGCAGTACTTC,CASSQVSGSYEQYF
TRBV25-1,.,TRBJ2-7,.,TGTGCCAGCAGCGGACGGAGCTACGAGCAGTACTTC,CASSGRSYEQYF
TRBV28,TRBD1,TRBJ2-5,.,TGTGCCAGCAGTTTATATACGACAGGGCAAGAGACCCAGTACTTC,CASSLYTTGQETQYF
TRBV5-4,TRBD1,TRBJ1-2,.,TGTGCCAGCAGCCCCGGAGACAGGGCCACGCTCGGCTACACCTTC,CASSPGDRATLGYTF
TRBV2,.,TRBJ2-1,few,TGTGCCAGCAAGATTGGGGGAGTTGAGGGATCTGAGCAGTTCTTC,CASKIGGVEGSEQFF
TRBV7-3,TRBD1,TRBJ2-3,.,TGTGCCAGCAGCTTATCGGCAGGGGGCCAAGATACGCAGTATTTT,CASSLSAGGQDTQYF
TRBV5-1,TRBD2,TRBJ2-7,.,TGCGCCAGCAGCCGGCGTATAGCGGGAGTAGTATCCTACGAGCAGTACTTC,CASSRRIAGVVSYEQYF
TRBV7-7,.,TRBJ2-5,.,TGTGCTAGCAGCTTAGGGACGGGACAAGAGACCCAGTACTTC,CASSLGTGQETQYF
TRBV18,.,TRBJ1-1,.,TGTGCCAGCTCGCCAAGTACTAGGGGGGCTGAAGCTTTCTTT,CASSPSTRGAEAFF
TRBV2,.,TRBJ2-7,.,TGTGCCAGCAGTGAACCGCTAGGGAAGTACGAGCAGTACTTC,CASSEPLGKYEQYF